These 12 T cell receptor beta chains were all obtained from the same sample, sequenced in a study of shared clonotypes between healthy human individuals. The repertoire was sequenced with immunoSEQ multiplex PCR; TCRdb's copy has only in-frame clones and lacks some. The sample holds roughly 2.2 million clones, over 90% seen once. The sequencing input was naive CD4+ T cells from PBMCs. Subset indicated: CD45RA+ positively selected. The receptors here all came from a man in his late teens or twenties in good health. Some clones in this sample may be carry-over from other donors' samples.

The V gene is TRBV21-1, the J gene TRBJ2-5. TRBV21-1 is an annotated pseudogene. The CDR3 has 16 residues. The CDR3 sequence is CASSKPPGPHEETQYF. In DNA form, the CDR3 reads TGTGCCAGCAGCAAGCCCCCGGGCCCCCACGAAGAGACCCAGTACTTC.

V and J are TRBV7-2 and TRBJ2-5; TRBD2 matches at 9 bases. With 2 bases clipped from V and 3 bases from J, the junction kept 1 base outside the gene matches. This CDR3 is 14 amino acids long. CDR1 SGHTA and CDR2 FQGNSA come from the germline V gene. In DNA form, the CDR3 reads TGTGCCAGCAGCTTACAGCGGGGGGAAGAGACCCAGTACTTC. Protein product: CASSLQRGEETQYF.

The rearrangement links TRBV7-7 to TRBJ2-1; perhaps D is TRBD1 or TRBD2 (5 bases each). Trimming removed 5 bases at V and 9 bases at J, with 11 bases between. CDR1 is SSHAT and CDR2 is FNYEAQ in the germline V gene (reference sequence). The CDR3 covers 12 residues. The CDR3 DNA follows: TGTGCCAGCAGCCCGATTGGGGGTGAGCAGTTCTTC. Its translation: CASSPIGGEQFF.

V and J are TRBV6-6 and TRBJ1-5; unclear D gene. The germline V gene encodes CDR1 MNHNY and CDR2 SVGAGI (reference sequence). V was trimmed by 6 bases and J by 5 bases, leaving 8 bases between them. There are 12 residues in the CDR3. The CDR3 sequence is CASRGSYQPQHF. DNA for the CDR3: TGTGCCAGCAGGGGCAGTTATCAGCCCCAGCATTTT.

This rearrangement joins TRBV5-1 to TRBJ1-5, with D hard to call. The V end was cut by 4 bases, the J end by 7 bases, with 12 bases between. There are 13 residues in the CDR3. The germline V gene has CDR1 SGHRS and CDR2 YFSETQ. The CDR3 region is CASSKDIRQPQHF. CDR3 nucleotide sequence: TGCGCCAGCAGCAAAGACATACGGCAGCCCCAGCATTTT.

This clone was detected only a few times. At the DNA level, this CDR3 is encoded by other sequences in the same sample as well. The chain links TRBV28 to TRBJ2-4; D unclear. CDR3 size: 14 residues. The V and J ends lost 3 bases and 0 bases respectively, with 6 bases between them. Germline CDR1 and CDR2: MDHEN and SYDVKM. The CDR3 loop reads CASSFPLAKNIQYF. The DNA for the CDR3 is TGTGCCAGCAGTTTCCCCCTAGCCAAAAACATTCAGTACTTC.

This clone was seen only once. This chain links TRBV27 with TRBJ1-1, with D maybe TRBD1 (6 bases). CDR1 and CDR2 (germline): MNHEY, SMNVEV (reference sequence). V lost 4 bases to trimming and J lost 1 base, with 13 bases between them. The length of the CDR3 is 15 residues. CDR3 region: CASSWRGGANTEAFF. CDR3 nucleotide sequence: TGTGCCAGCAGTTGGAGGGGGGGAGCGAACACTGAAGCTTTCTTT.

This clone was counted once. Within the sample, other DNA sequences also encode this same CDR3. The chain has TRBV9 and TRBJ2-7; D is uncertain. Germline CDR1 reads SGDLS; CDR2 reads YYNGEE. This CDR3 has 12 residues. Deletions cut 0 bases from V and 5 bases from J, with 6 bases between. The CDR3 DNA reads as TGTGCCAGCAGCGTAGACGGTGACGAGCAGTACTTC. Protein sequence: CASSVDGDEQYF.

The chain carries TRBV28 and TRBJ2-3; D not resolved. The CDR3 contains 12 residues. The germline V and J ends were trimmed by 5 bases and 8 bases, with 11 bases remaining between them. Germline V gene data show CDR1 as MDHEN and CDR2 as SYDVKM. The CDR3 DNA sequence: TGTGCCAGCAGTCTTGCGGTGGGTACGCAGTATTTT. Protein product: CASSLAVGTQYF.

The chain recombines TRBV28 with TRBJ2-7, with 13 bases that match TRBD2. Germline-derived CDR1 and CDR2 are MDHEN and SYDVKM. This CDR3 has 15 amino acids. The V gene end was trimmed by 6 bases and the J gene end by 3 bases; junction bases not matched to a gene: 5. CDR3 region: CASSLLAGGLYEQYF. CDR3 coding DNA: TGTGCCAGCAGCCTACTAGCGGGAGGGCTCTACGAGCAGTACTTC.

The rearrangement links TRBV11-2 to TRBJ1-5, with D possibly matching TRBD1 (5 bases). From germline, CDR1 is SGHAT and CDR2 FQNNGV. V gave up 3 bases and J gave up 0 bases, with 15 bases separating them. CDR3 length: 17 amino acids. This CDR3 reads CASSFGTSPYSNQPQHF. The CDR3 DNA sequence: TGTGCCAGCAGCTTCGGGACTTCACCTTATAGCAATCAGCCCCAGCATTTT.

A note on this clone: Other DNA sequences in this sample translate to the same CDR3. The chain employs TRBV29-1 and TRBJ2-3; tentatively, D is TRBD1 or TRBD2 (5 bases each). V was cut by 6 bases and J by 4 bases, with 5 bases left in between. Germline CDR1 and CDR2: SQVTM and ANQGSEA. The CDR3 runs to 10 residues. CDR3 region: CSVGADTQYF. The CDR3 coding sequence is TGCAGCGTGGGGGCAGATACGCAGTATTTT.